This TCR beta chain was found in a study of tumor-infiltrating lymphocytes in primary liver carcinoma. Each 20-30 mg portion of unsorted bulk tissue served as the source for co-extraction of RNA and DNA. This clonotype has a handful of counts. At one end, the junction sequence differs from germline, possibly due to a read error. Production of TCR beta cDNA used around 0.45 ug total RNA together with a constant-region primer. Sequencing libraries for TCR beta derived from three nested multiplex PCR rounds that used slightly modified ARM-PCR. TRBV1-TRBV30 forward primers paired with a C-beta reverse primer were used in the first two PCR rounds, which ran around 10 cycles each. TCRdb reprocessed the multiplex PCR reads with MiXCR, giving one entry per CDR3 protein. The repertoire holds approximately 74,000 distinct CDR3 sequences, with about two thirds as singletons. This CDR3 has 17 amino acids.

The sequence was obtained from a woman aged 60-70 years with primary liver carcinoma and hepatitis B virus infection. Sequences were obtained from liver tumor tissue from sampling region 4. Regarding subset: tumor region T4, right-lateral pole. This sequence joins TRBV12-3 or TRBV12-4 and TRBJ2-2; D unresolved. The CDR3 bases are TGTACCAGCAGTTTAATGCAGGCGACCTCGAGCACCGGGGAGCTGTTTTTT. It translates to CTSSLMQATSSTGELFF.